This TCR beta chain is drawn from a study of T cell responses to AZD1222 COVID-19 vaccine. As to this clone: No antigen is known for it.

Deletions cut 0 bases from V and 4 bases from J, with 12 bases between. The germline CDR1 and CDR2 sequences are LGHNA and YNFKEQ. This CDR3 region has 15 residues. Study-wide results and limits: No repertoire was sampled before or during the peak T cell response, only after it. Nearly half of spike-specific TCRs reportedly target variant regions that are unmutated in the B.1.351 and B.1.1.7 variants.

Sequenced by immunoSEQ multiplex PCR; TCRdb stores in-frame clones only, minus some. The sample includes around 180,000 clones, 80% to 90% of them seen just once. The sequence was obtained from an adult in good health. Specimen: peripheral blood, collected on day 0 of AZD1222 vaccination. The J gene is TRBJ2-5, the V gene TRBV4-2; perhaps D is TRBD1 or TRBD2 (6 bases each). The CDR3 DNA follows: TGTGCCAGCAGCCAAGATAGGGGGGATGGAGAGACCCAGTACTTC. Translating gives CASSQDRGDGETQYF.